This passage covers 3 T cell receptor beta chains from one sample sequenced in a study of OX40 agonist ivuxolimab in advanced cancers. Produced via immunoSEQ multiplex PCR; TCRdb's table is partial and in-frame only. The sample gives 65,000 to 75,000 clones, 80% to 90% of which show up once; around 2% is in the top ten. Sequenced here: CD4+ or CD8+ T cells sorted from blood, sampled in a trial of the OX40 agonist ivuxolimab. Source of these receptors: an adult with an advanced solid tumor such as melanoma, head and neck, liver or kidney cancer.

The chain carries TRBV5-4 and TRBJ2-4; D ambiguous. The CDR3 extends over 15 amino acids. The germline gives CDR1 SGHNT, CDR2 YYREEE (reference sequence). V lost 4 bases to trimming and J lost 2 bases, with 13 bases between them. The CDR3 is CASSTQNPPKNIQYF. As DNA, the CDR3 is TGTGCCAGCAGCACCCAGAACCCCCCCAAAAACATTCAGTACTTC.

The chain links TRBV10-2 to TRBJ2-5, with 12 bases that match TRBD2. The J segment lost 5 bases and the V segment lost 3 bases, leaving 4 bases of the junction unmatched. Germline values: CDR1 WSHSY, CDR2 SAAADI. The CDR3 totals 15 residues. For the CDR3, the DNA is TGCGCCAGCAGTGATCCTAGCGGGAGGGAGGAGACCCAGTACTTC. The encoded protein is CASSDPSGREETQYF.

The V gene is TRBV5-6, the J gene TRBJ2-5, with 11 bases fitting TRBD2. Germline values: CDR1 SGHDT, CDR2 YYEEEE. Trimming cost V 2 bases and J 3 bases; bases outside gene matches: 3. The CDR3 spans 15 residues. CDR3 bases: TGTGCCAGCAGCTTATTGGGACTAGCGGAAGAGACCCAGTACTTC. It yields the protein CASSLLGLAEETQYF.